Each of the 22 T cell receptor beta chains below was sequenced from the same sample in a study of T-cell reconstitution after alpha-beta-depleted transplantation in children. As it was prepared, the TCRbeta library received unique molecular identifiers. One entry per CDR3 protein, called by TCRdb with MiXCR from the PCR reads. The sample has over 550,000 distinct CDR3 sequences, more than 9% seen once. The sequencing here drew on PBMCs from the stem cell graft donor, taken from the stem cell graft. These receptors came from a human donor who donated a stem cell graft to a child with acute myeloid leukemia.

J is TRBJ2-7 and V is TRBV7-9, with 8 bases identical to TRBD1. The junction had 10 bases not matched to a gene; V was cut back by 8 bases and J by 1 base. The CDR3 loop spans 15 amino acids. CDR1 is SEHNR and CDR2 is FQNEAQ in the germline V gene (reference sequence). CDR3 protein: CASGPTGDVSYEQYF. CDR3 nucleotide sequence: TGTGCCAGCGGCCCGACAGGGGATGTGTCCTACGAGCAGTACTTC.

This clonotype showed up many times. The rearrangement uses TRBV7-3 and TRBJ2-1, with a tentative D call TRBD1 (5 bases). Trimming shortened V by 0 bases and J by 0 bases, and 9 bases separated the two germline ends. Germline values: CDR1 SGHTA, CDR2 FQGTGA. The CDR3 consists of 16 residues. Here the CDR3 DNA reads TGTGCCAGCAGCTTAACTGGGGCTAGCTCCTACAATGAGCAGTTCTTC. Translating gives CASSLTGASSYNEQFF.

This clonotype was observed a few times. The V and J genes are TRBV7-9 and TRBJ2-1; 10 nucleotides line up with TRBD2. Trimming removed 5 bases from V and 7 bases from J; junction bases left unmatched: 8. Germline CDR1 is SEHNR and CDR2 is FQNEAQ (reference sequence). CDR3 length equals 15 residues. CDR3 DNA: TGTGCCAGCAGCACCGCTAGCGGGAGTACAAATGAGCAGTTCTTC. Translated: CASSTASGSTNEQFF.

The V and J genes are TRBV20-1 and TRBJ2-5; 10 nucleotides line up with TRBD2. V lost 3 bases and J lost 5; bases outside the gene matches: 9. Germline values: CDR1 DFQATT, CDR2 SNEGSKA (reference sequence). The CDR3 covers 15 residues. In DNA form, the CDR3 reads TGCAGTGCTAGTATCCCTAGCGGGAGTGGTGAGACCCAGTACTTC. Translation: CSASIPSGSGETQYF.

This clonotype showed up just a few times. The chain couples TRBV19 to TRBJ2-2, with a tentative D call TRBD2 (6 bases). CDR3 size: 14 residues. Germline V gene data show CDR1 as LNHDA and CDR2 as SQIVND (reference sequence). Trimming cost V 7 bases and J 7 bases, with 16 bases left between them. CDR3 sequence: CASKSWGDGGELFF. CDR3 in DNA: TGTGCCAGTAAATCCTGGGGGGACGGCGGGGAGCTGTTTTTT.

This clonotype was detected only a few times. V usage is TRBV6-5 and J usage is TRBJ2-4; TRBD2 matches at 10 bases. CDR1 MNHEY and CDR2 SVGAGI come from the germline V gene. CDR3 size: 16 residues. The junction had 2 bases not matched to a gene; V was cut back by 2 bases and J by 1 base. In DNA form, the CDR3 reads TGTGCCAGCAGTTACATGACTAGCGGGGCCAAAAACATTCAGTACTTC. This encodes CASSYMTSGAKNIQYF.

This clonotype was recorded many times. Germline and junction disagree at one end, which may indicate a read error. The CDR3 coding sequence is TGTGCTAGCAGCCTAGGGACTAGCGCTTACAATGAGCAGTTCTTC. Protein sequence: CASSLGTSAYNEQFF. J is TRBJ2-1 and V is TRBV7-7; TRBD2 matches at 10 bases. The germline V gene encodes CDR1 SSHAT and CDR2 FNYEAQ (reference sequence). This CDR3 is built from 15 residues.

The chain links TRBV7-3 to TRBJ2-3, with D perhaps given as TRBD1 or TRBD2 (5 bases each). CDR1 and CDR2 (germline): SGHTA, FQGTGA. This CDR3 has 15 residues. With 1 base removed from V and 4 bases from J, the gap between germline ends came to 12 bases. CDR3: CASSLMPWGSDTQYF. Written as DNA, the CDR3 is TGTGCCAGCAGCTTAATGCCCTGGGGGTCAGATACGCAGTATTTT.

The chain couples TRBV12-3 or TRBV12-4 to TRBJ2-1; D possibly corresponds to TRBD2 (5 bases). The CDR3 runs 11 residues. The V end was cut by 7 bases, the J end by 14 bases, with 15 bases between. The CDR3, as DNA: TGTGCCAGCACCTCGACGGCCGGGAAGTTCTTC. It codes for CASTSTAGKFF.

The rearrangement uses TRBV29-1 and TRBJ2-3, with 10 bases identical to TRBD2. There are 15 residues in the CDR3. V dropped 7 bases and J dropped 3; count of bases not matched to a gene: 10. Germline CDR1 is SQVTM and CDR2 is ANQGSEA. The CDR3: CSAEGPSGSTDTQYF. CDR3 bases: TGCAGCGCCGAGGGGCCTAGCGGGAGTACAGATACGCAGTATTTT.

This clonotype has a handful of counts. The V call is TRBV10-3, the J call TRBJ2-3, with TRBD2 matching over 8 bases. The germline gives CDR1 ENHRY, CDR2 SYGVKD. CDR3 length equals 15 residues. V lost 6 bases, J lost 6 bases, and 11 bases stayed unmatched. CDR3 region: CAISPVTSESDTQYF. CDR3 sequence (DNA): TGTGCCATCAGCCCGGTGACTAGCGAGTCGGATACGCAGTATTTT.

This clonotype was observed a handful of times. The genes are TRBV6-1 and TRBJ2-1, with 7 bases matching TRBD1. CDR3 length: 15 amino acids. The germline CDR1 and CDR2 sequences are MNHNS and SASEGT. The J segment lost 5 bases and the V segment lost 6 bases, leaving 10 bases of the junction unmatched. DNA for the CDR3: TGTGCCAGCAGAACTAGGGGACAGACGCACAATGAGCAGTTCTTC. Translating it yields CASRTRGQTHNEQFF.

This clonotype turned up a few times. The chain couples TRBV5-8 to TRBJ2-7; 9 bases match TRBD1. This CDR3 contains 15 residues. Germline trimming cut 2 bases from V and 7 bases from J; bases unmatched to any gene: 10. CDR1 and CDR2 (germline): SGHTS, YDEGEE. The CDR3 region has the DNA TGTGCCAGCAGCTTTCGGACAGGGGTTTCTCGGGAGCAGTACTTC. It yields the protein CASSFRTGVSREQYF. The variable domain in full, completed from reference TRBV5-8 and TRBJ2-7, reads EAGVTQSPTHLIKTRGQQATLRCSPISGHTSVYWYQQALGLGLQFLLWYDEGEERNRGNFPPRFSGRQFPNYSSELNVNALELEDSALYLCASSFRTGVSREQYFGPGTRLTVT.

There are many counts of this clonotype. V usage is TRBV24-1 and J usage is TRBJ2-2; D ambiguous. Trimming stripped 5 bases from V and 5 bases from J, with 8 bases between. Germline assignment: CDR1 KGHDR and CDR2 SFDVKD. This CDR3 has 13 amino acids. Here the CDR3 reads CATSAKKTGELFF. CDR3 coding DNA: TGTGCCACCAGTGCAAAGAAAACCGGGGAGCTGTTTTTT.

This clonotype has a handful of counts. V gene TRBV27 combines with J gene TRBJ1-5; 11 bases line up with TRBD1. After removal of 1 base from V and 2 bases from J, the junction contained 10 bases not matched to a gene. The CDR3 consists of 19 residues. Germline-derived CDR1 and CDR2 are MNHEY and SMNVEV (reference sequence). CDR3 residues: CASSLFGQGAMRRNQPQHF. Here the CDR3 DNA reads TGTGCCAGCAGTTTATTCGGACAGGGGGCAATGAGGCGCAATCAGCCCCAGCATTTT.

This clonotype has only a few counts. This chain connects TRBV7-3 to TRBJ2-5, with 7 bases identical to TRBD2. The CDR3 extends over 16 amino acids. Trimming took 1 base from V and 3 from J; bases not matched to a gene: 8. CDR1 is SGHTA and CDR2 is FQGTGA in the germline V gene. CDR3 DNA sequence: TGTGCCAGCAGCTTAAGGCCAGGAGCGGGGAAAGAGACCCAGTACTTC. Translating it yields CASSLRPGAGKETQYF.

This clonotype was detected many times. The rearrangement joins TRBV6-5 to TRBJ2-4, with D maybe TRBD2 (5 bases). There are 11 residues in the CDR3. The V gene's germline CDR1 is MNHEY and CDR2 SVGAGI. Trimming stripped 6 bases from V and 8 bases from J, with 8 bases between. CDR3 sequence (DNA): TGTGCCAGCAGGGGGAGTGACATTCAGTACTTC. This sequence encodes CASRGSDIQYF.

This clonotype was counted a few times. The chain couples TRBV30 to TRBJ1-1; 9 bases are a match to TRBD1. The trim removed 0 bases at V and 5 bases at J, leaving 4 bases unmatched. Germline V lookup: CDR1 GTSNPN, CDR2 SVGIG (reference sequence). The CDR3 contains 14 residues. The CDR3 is CAWSVTGGYTEAFF. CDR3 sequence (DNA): TGTGCCTGGAGTGTAACAGGGGGCTATACTGAAGCTTTCTTT.

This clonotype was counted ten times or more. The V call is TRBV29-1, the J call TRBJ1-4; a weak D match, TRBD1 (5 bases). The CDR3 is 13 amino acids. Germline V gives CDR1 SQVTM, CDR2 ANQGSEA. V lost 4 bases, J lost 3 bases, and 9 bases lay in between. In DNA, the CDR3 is TGCAGCGTTGCAAGGGACCCTAATGAAAAACTGTTTTTT. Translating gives CSVARDPNEKLFF.

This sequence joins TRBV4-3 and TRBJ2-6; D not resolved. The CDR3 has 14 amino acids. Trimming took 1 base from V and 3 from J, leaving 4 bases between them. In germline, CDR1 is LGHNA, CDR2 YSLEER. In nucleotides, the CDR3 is TGCGCCAGCAGCCAAGTGATTGGGGCCAACGTCCTGACTTTC. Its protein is CASSQVIGANVLTF.

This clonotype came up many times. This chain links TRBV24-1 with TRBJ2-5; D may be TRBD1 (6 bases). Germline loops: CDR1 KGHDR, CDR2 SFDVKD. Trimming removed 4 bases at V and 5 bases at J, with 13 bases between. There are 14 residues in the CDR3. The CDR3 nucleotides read TGTGCCACCAGTGACCCAGGGGTGGGGGAGACCCAGTACTTC. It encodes CATSDPGVGETQYF.

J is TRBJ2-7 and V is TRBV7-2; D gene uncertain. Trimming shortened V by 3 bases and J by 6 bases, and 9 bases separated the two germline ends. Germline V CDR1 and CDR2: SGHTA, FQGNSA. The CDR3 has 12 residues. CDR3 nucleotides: TGTGCCAGCAGCTTTGAAGTGGGCGAGCAGTACTTC. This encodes CASSFEVGEQYF.